This TCR beta chain was captured in a study of cytotoxic CD8 clonotypes in ibrutinib-treated CLL. The V gene's germline CDR1 is SSHAT and CDR2 FNYEAQ (reference sequence). Trimming took 2 bases from V and 2 from J, leaving 7 bases between them. The CDR3 loop spans 13 amino acids. Only in-frame clones appear in the TCRdb table, and some are missing; sequencing was by immunoSEQ multiplex PCR. The sample includes roughly 330,000 clones, 67% seen only once; the top ten take around 6.6%. The chain recombines TRBV7-7 with TRBJ2-7; the D is unclear. This clonotype originated in a human donor with chronic lymphocytic leukemia. The sequencing used PBMCs, collected after 36 months of ibrutinib treatment. The CDR3: CASSLHDAYEQYF. CDR3 nucleotide sequence: TGTGCCAGCAGCTTACATGACGCCTACGAGCAGTACTTC.